This entry lists 30 T cell receptor beta chains sequenced from one sample in a study of Ad26.COV2.S vaccination and SARS-CoV-2 variants. Using immunoSEQ multiplex PCR, the repertoire was profiled, and TCRdb retains in-frame clones only, with some absent. The table lists around 340,000 clones, 85% to 90% of them singletons. Documented treatment: roughly 18 received Ad26.COV2.S at low or high dose, single or two shots; several received placebo; per-sample allocation not given. Samples were taken on day 63 after the first vaccine or placebo injection. The sample was peripheral blood, taken in a trial of Ad26.COV2.S vaccine versus placebo. The receptors here all came from a person between 18 and 65 years old who received the Ad26.COV2.S COVID-19 vaccine or a placebo.

This sequence joins TRBV24-1 and TRBJ1-4; a weak D match, TRBD1 (5 bases). The CDR3 contains 13 residues. The V gene's germline CDR1 is KGHDR and CDR2 SFDVKD. The V gene lost 9 bases and the J gene lost 8 bases, with 15 bases spanning the gap. The CDR3 loop reads CATQNGGDEKLFF. CDR3 in DNA: TGTGCCACCCAAAATGGAGGGGACGAAAAACTGTTTTTT.

The chain couples TRBV7-9 to TRBJ1-2; D uncertain. The length of the CDR3 is 15 residues. V was pared by 4 bases and J by 8 bases, with 20 bases between. The germline gives CDR1 SEHNR, CDR2 FQNEAQ (reference sequence). DNA of the CDR3: TGTGCCAGCAGCTCCCTCGGCGGCCTCCGCTCCGGCTACACCTTC. Translated, it gives CASSSLGGLRSGYTF.

The chain couples TRBV7-9 to TRBJ2-7, with TRBD2 identical over 11 bases. Unmatched junction bases numbered 9, after V lost 3 bases and J lost 2 bases. Germline V gives CDR1 SEHNR, CDR2 FQNEAQ (reference sequence). The CDR3 extends over 17 amino acids. The DNA of the CDR3 is TGTGCCAGCAGCTTTAATGGGGGACTAGCGGTCCCCTACGAGCAGTACTTC. Translation: CASSFNGGLAVPYEQYF. The variable domain in full, with the rest retrieved from reference TRBV7-9 and TRBJ2-7, is DTGVSQNPRHKITKRGQNVTFRCDPISEHNRLYWYRQTLGQGPEFLTYFQNEAQLEKSRLLSDRFSAERPKGSFSTLEIQRTEQGDSAMYLCASSFNGGLAVPYEQYFGPGTRLTVT.

This chain uses TRBV19 with TRBJ1-5; D is ambiguous. The V gene's germline CDR1 is LNHDA and CDR2 SQIVND (reference sequence). The V gene lost 8 bases and the J gene lost 0 bases, with 8 bases spanning the gap. This CDR3 has 13 amino acids. The CDR3 here is CASGKSSNQPQHF. In DNA, the CDR3 is TGTGCCAGTGGAAAATCTAGCAATCAGCCCCAGCATTTT.

The chain has TRBV12-3 or TRBV12-4 and TRBJ1-4; D is undetermined. Trimming removed 3 bases from V and 7 bases from J, with 6 bases in between. The CDR3 extends over 12 amino acids. This CDR3 reads CASSFRPEKLFF. The DNA for the CDR3 is TGTGCCAGCAGTTTCCGGCCTGAAAAACTGTTTTTT.

The chain links TRBV6-4 to TRBJ1-1, with 10 nucleotides matching TRBD1. Germline CDR1 reads MRHNA; CDR2 reads SNTAGT. After removal of 7 bases from V and 0 bases from J, the junction contained 11 bases not matched to a gene. The CDR3 spans 17 residues. The CDR3 protein is CASMEEATGGMNTEAFF. CDR3 nucleotide sequence: TGTGCCAGCATGGAGGAAGCGACAGGGGGCATGAACACTGAAGCTTTCTTT.

The rearrangement uses TRBV19 and TRBJ2-1; no firm D call. The CDR3 consists of 12 residues. Germline-derived CDR1 and CDR2 are LNHDA and SQIVND (reference sequence). The germline V and J ends were trimmed by 8 bases and 0 bases, with 5 bases remaining between them. The CDR3 DNA is TGTGCCAGTCGGAGCTCCTACAATGAGCAGTTCTTC. Encoded protein: CASRSSYNEQFF. Looking up the rest from reference TRBV19 and TRBJ2-1 gives the full variable domain: DGGITQSPKYLFRKEGQNVTLSCEQNLNHDAMYWYRQDPGQGLRLIYYSQIVNDFQKGDIAEGYSVSREKKESFPLTVTSAQKNPTAFYLCASRSSYNEQFFGPGTRLTVL.

The chain recombines TRBV11-2 with TRBJ2-1; D gene uncertain. CDR3 length: 12 amino acids. Germline-derived CDR1 and CDR2 are SGHAT and FQNNGV. Trimming took off 4 bases at V and 10 bases at J, with 11 bases between the two ends. The CDR3 DNA sequence: TGTGCCAGCAGCTCCCCACTGGGGGAGCAGTTCTTC. Translated: CASSSPLGEQFF.

The V and J genes are TRBV5-1 and TRBJ2-1; perhaps TRBD2 as D (6 bases). V was clipped by 0 bases and J by 8 bases, with 9 bases between them. Looked up from germline, CDR1 is SGHRS and CDR2 is YFSETQ. This CDR3 has 13 residues. CDR3 protein: CASSLAGVDEQFF. The CDR3 nucleotides are TGCGCCAGCAGCTTGGCGGGGGTTGATGAGCAGTTCTTC.

The rearrangement links TRBV27 to TRBJ1-1; D might be TRBD1 (5 bases). CDR3 length: 15 residues. V dropped 4 bases and J dropped 4 bases, with 16 bases sitting between them. CDR1 and CDR2 from the germline V gene are MNHEY and SMNVEV (reference sequence). The CDR3, as DNA: TGTGCCAGCAGTTCCGTCGGGGCGGGTAGCACTGAAGCTTTCTTT. Its protein product is CASSSVGAGSTEAFF.

In DNA, the CDR3 is TGTGCCTGTAACGTCGGAGGGGGGCTATCCTACGAGCAGTACTTC. This encodes CACNVGGGLSYEQYF. The chain has TRBV30 and TRBJ2-7; either TRBD1 or TRBD2 may fit D (6 bases each). Trimming left V 6 bases short and J 1 base short, with 19 bases between. The CDR3 has 15 amino acids. CDR1 GTSNPN and CDR2 SVGIG come from the germline V gene (reference sequence).

This clone was seen a handful of times. One end of the junction varies from germline; a read error may be responsible. The chain joins TRBV5-1 to TRBJ2-7; 11 bases align to TRBD1. The CDR3 contains 14 residues. Per germline, CDR1 SGHRS and CDR2 YFSETQ. CDR3 loop: CASRLDRGHYEQYF. The CDR3 DNA follows: TGCGCCAGCAGATTGGACAGGGGGCACTACGAGCAGTACTTC.

The V and J genes are TRBV19 and TRBJ1-5; D gene unclear. The V and J ends lost 5 bases and 7 bases respectively, with 18 bases between them. The CDR3 covers 15 residues. The V gene's germline CDR1 is LNHDA and CDR2 SQIVND (reference sequence). Here the CDR3 reads CASSASDGVGQPQHF. The CDR3 DNA follows: TGTGCCAGTAGTGCCTCGGACGGGGTCGGGCAGCCCCAGCATTTT. Complete variable domain (other parts from reference TRBV19 and TRBJ1-5): DGGITQSPKYLFRKEGQNVTLSCEQNLNHDAMYWYRQDPGQGLRLIYYSQIVNDFQKGDIAEGYSVSREKKESFPLTVTSAQKNPTAFYLCASSASDGVGQPQHFGDGTRLSIL.

V and J are TRBV27 and TRBJ2-7, with a possible D match to TRBD2 (6 bases). Germline CDR1 and CDR2: MNHEY and SMNVEV (reference sequence). Trimming took 3 bases from V and 4 from J, leaving 16 bases between them. There are 15 residues in the CDR3. CDR3 nucleotides: TGTGCCAGCAGTTTCGGGGCGGGGTCCGGGTACGAGCAGTACTTC. Translating it yields CASSFGAGSGYEQYF.

Only one count was recorded for this clone. This chain joins TRBV7-2 and TRBJ2-1; the D gene is possibly TRBD2 (5 bases). The CDR3 consists of 16 residues. Germline lookup yields CDR1 SGHTA and CDR2 FQGNSA. V lost 5 bases and J 0 bases, leaving 14 bases between the germline ends. The CDR3 DNA follows: TGTGCCAGCAGCAAGCGGATGATAAACTCCTACAATGAGCAGTTCTTC. It encodes CASSKRMINSYNEQFF.

The genes are TRBV5-1 and TRBJ2-7, with 10 bases that match TRBD1. The junction had 15 bases not matched to a gene; V was cut back by 4 bases and J by 2 bases. The CDR3 has 18 residues. The germline V gene has CDR1 SGHRS and CDR2 YFSETQ. As DNA, the CDR3 is TGCGCCAGCAGCCCCCTCCCCCCGGGACAGGGGACGACCTACGAGCAGTACTTC. Its translation: CASSPLPPGQGTTYEQYF.

This sequence joins TRBV19 and TRBJ1-1, with D hard to call. V gave up 2 bases and J gave up 1 base, with 8 bases separating them. The CDR3 contains 14 residues. Looked up from germline, CDR1 is LNHDA and CDR2 is SQIVND (reference sequence). CDR3 residues: CASSIKVSNTEAFF. CDR3 DNA: TGTGCCAGTAGTATAAAGGTCTCGAACACTGAAGCTTTCTTT.

The chain links TRBV6-5 to TRBJ2-2, with TRBD2 as a possible D gene (5 bases). The V end lost 0 bases, the J end lost 5 bases, and 10 bases lay between the germline ends. The CDR3 runs to 15 residues. The germline CDR1 and CDR2 sequences are MNHEY and SVGAGI. CDR3 amino acids: CASSYSNRGTGELFF. As DNA, the CDR3 is TGTGCCAGCAGTTACTCGAATCGGGGAACCGGGGAGCTGTTTTTT.

The chain links TRBV11-2 to TRBJ1-2; perhaps TRBD1 as D (5 bases). In germline, CDR1 is SGHAT, CDR2 FQNNGV. The V end was cut by 0 bases, the J end by 6 bases, with 14 bases between. The CDR3 length is 15 residues. Here the CDR3 reads CASSLDTGGWHGYTF. CDR3 bases: TGTGCCAGCAGCTTAGATACAGGCGGGTGGCATGGCTACACCTTC.

This sequence joins TRBV25-1 and TRBJ2-7; 8 bases line up with TRBD1. With 5 bases clipped from V and 7 bases from J, the junction kept 7 bases outside the gene matches. CDR3 size: 13 residues. Germline lookup yields CDR1 MGHDK and CDR2 SYGVNS. This chain's CDR3 is CASSIGTGGEQYF. Written as DNA, the CDR3 is TGTGCCAGCAGTATTGGGACAGGTGGAGAGCAGTACTTC.

V usage is TRBV27 and J usage is TRBJ1-2, with a tentative D call TRBD1 (5 bases). The CDR3 loop spans 13 amino acids. The V and J ends lost 1 base and 8 bases respectively, with 11 bases between them. Germline CDR1 MNHEY, CDR2 SMNVEV (reference sequence). In DNA, the CDR3 is TGTGCCAGCAGTTTATTACGGGGCCGGGGCTACACCTTC. Its protein is CASSLLRGRGYTF.

This clone was recorded only once. V is TRBV5-5 and J is TRBJ1-1; a weak D match, TRBD1 (5 bases). CDR3 length: 14 residues. CDR1 is SGHKS and CDR2 is YYEKEE in the germline V gene (reference sequence). V was cut by 4 bases and J by 0 bases, with 10 bases left in between. The DNA of the CDR3 is TGTGCCAGCAGCCAGGGCTTCATGAACACTGAAGCTTTCTTT. As protein: CASSQGFMNTEAFF.

V is TRBV3-1 (or the pseudogene TRBV3-2) and J is TRBJ1-1; D is ambiguous. Trimming removed 3 bases at V and 0 bases at J, with 11 bases between. The germline V gene has CDR1 LGHDT and CDR2 YNNKEL (reference sequence). The CDR3 sequence is 15 residues long. This CDR3 is CASSHPRGMNTEAFF. In DNA form, the CDR3 reads TGTGCCAGCAGCCACCCGAGAGGGATGAACACTGAAGCTTTCTTT.

The rearrangement joins TRBV5-5 to TRBJ2-5; 8 bases agree with TRBD1. The CDR3 runs to 17 residues. Germline loops: CDR1 SGHKS, CDR2 YYEKEE (reference sequence). Trimming removed 0 bases from V and 1 base from J; junction bases left unmatched: 8. The CDR3 here is CASSLGRTGLGQETQYF. CDR3 nucleotide sequence: TGTGCCAGCAGCTTGGGAAGGACAGGGTTGGGCCAAGAGACCCAGTACTTC.

This clone has only a few counts. The rearrangement uses TRBV15 and TRBJ1-1; no clear D. V gave up 2 bases and J gave up 0 bases, with 4 bases separating them. The V gene's germline CDR1 is LNHNV and CDR2 YYDKDF (reference sequence). The length of the CDR3 is 13 residues. The chain's CDR3 is CATSRSMNTEAFF. DNA of the CDR3: TGTGCCACCAGCAGATCGATGAACACTGAAGCTTTCTTT.

V usage is TRBV15 and J usage is TRBJ1-3; no clear D gene. CDR1 is LNHNV and CDR2 is YYDKDF in the germline V gene (reference sequence). The germline V and J ends were trimmed by 2 bases and 0 bases, with 14 bases remaining between them. The CDR3 runs 17 residues. The CDR3: CATSRLSWENSGNTIYF. The CDR3 region has the DNA TGTGCCACCAGCAGACTAAGTTGGGAGAACTCTGGAAACACCATATATTTT.

The rearrangement joins TRBV7-9 to TRBJ1-2, with D possibly being TRBD1 (6 bases). V was cut by 2 bases and J by 4 bases, with 11 bases left in between. The CDR3 is 14 residues long. Germline loops: CDR1 SEHNR, CDR2 FQNEAQ (reference sequence). The CDR3 DNA is TGTGCCAGCAGCTTAACGGGGGCCTCCTATGGCTACACCTTC. This sequence encodes CASSLTGASYGYTF. The full variable domain, in which reference TRBV7-9 and TRBJ1-2 provide the parts outside the CDR3, is DTGVSQNPRHKITKRGQNVTFRCDPISEHNRLYWYRQTLGQGPEFLTYFQNEAQLEKSRLLSDRFSAERPKGSFSTLEIQRTEQGDSAMYLCASSLTGASYGYTFGSGTRLTVV.

The chain couples TRBV6-6 to TRBJ2-6; D possibly corresponds to TRBD2 (6 bases). The CDR3 sequence is 19 residues long. With 5 bases removed from V and 3 bases from J, the gap between germline ends came to 23 bases. The germline gives CDR1 MNHNY, CDR2 SVGAGI (reference sequence). The CDR3 DNA reads TGTGCCAGCAGTCTGCCGGGACTGAAAAAAGTCTTTGGGGCCAACGTCCTGACTTTC. Protein product: CASSLPGLKKVFGANVLTF.

A few counts support this clone. This chain links TRBV5-1 with TRBJ2-6, with 11 bases aligning to TRBD1. V was clipped by 3 bases and J by 0 bases; unmatched bases: 5. CDR1 and CDR2 (germline): SGHRS, YFSETQ. This CDR3 has 18 residues. Here the CDR3 reads CASSSSGQGVSGANVLTF. The CDR3 coding sequence is TGCGCCAGCAGCTCATCGGGACAGGGGGTCTCTGGGGCCAACGTCCTGACTTTC.

The chain joins TRBV7-9 to TRBJ2-1, with D perhaps TRBD2 (5 bases). The CDR3 consists of 16 residues. CDR1 SEHNR and CDR2 FQNEAQ come from the germline V gene (reference sequence). The V end lost 5 bases, the J end lost 5 bases, and 19 bases lay between the germline ends. DNA for the CDR3: TGTGCCAGCAGCACAGCGACTACCCGTAAAAACAATGAGCAGTTCTTC. Translating it yields CASSTATTRKNNEQFF.